The 19 T cell receptor beta chains below come from one sample, sequenced in a study of T cell repertoires in cytomegalovirus infection. In TCRdb, the reads were re-called with MiXCR into one record per CDR3 protein. The sample comprises about 310,000 distinct CDR3 sequences, roughly 25% of which are singletons, and roughly 15% rests with the top ten. Antigen specificity for these receptors is unknown. Sequencing was performed on cultured PBMCs, taken from culture after CMV antigen stimulation. All receptors come from a human donor in good health (CMV status not recorded). Some clones in this sample may be carry-over from other donors' samples.

The chain couples TRBV3-1 to TRBJ1-4; D remains unclear. The germline V gene has CDR1 LGHDT and CDR2 YNNKEL (reference sequence). With 8 bases removed from V and 3 bases from J, the gap between germline ends came to 16 bases. The CDR3 has 15 residues. The CDR3 DNA is TGTGCCAGCGGTGCCCAAGGACGGTCTAATGAAAAACTGTTTTTT. This translates into CASGAQGRSNEKLFF.

The chain employs TRBV20-1 and TRBJ2-7; no reliable D call. CDR3 length: 12 residues. Germline lookup yields CDR1 DFQATT and CDR2 SNEGSKA (reference sequence). Trimming stripped 6 bases from V and 5 bases from J, with 14 bases between. The CDR3 region has the DNA TGCAGTGCCCGGCCCCCTCTAGACGAGCAGTACTTC. It is translated as CSARPPLDEQYF.

This clonotype occurred many times. V usage is TRBV12-3 or TRBV12-4 and J usage is TRBJ2-7, with D tentatively TRBD2 (5 bases). V was shortened by 6 bases and J by 5 bases, with 14 bases between the two germline ends. The CDR3 contains 13 residues. The CDR3 DNA reads TGTGCCAGCAGATTGACTACCACGCACGAGCAGTACTTC. Protein sequence: CASRLTTTHEQYF.

This clonotype was counted many times. The chain employs TRBV30 and TRBJ1-5, with a possible D match to TRBD1 (5 bases). The germline V gene encodes CDR1 GTSNPN and CDR2 SVGIG (reference sequence). Trimming cost V 3 bases and J 0 bases, with 12 bases left between them. The CDR3 has 15 residues. The chain's CDR3 is CAWRSGPHSNQPQHF. The CDR3 DNA follows: TGTGCCTGGAGGTCGGGGCCCCATAGCAATCAGCCCCAGCATTTT.

The V gene is TRBV24-1, the J gene TRBJ2-1; TRBD2 matches 7 bases. J lost 6 bases, V lost 2 bases, and 6 bases had no gene match. Germline V gives CDR1 KGHDR, CDR2 SFDVKD. The CDR3 sequence is 15 residues long. CDR3: CATSDYTAGFNEQFF. CDR3 nucleotide sequence: TGTGCCACCAGTGATTACACAGCGGGATTCAATGAGCAGTTCTTC.

This clonotype occurred many times. This chain links TRBV7-9 with TRBJ2-7; TRBD2 agrees at 8 bases. Losses at the gene ends were 1 base for V and 3 bases for J; bases not matched to a gene: 14. Germline CDR1 SEHNR, CDR2 FQNEAQ (reference sequence). CDR3 length: 18 residues. The chain's CDR3 is CASSLVRGAGTRVYEQYF. The CDR3 bases are TGTGCCAGCAGCTTAGTCAGAGGGGCCGGGACTAGAGTCTACGAGCAGTACTTC.

J is TRBJ2-5 and V is TRBV6-6, with a possible D match to TRBD2 (5 bases). Trimming took off 5 bases at V and 7 bases at J, with 11 bases between the two ends. Germline-derived CDR1 and CDR2 are MNHNY and SVGAGI (reference sequence). This CDR3 has 12 residues. The CDR3 DNA reads as TGTGCCAGCAGTGTCTCCGAGGGGACCCAGTACTTC. Protein product: CASSVSEGTQYF.

This clonotype was counted between two and nine times. CDR3 nucleotides: TGTGCCAGCAGCGTAGGAGCGGGACTATCCTACAATGAGCAGTTCTTC. It is translated as CASSVGAGLSYNEQFF. The rearrangement links TRBV9 to TRBJ2-1; 7 positions match TRBD2. The V and J ends lost 0 bases and 1 base, in that order; junction bases with no gene match: 4. CDR1 and CDR2 from the germline V gene are SGDLS and YYNGEE. CDR3 length: 16 amino acids.

The rearrangement links TRBV6-2 or TRBV6-3 to TRBJ2-3, with 9 bases matching TRBD2. Per germline, CDR1 MNHEY and CDR2 SVGEGT. The CDR3 extends over 18 amino acids. The V and J ends lost 0 bases and 6 bases, in that order; junction bases with no gene match: 13. The DNA for the CDR3 is TGTGCCAGCAGTTACTCCCCCACTAGCGGGCGCCGAGGGGATACGCAGTATTTT. This encodes CASSYSPTSGRRGDTQYF.

CDR3 sequence (DNA): TGTGCCAGTCGGAGGGGGAGCGAGAATCGGTACGAGCAGTACTTC. Its translation: CASRRGSENRYEQYF. V gene TRBV6-2 or TRBV6-3 combines with J gene TRBJ2-7; D may correspond to TRBD1 or TRBD2 (6 bases each). V lost 9 bases and J lost 4, with 22 bases in between. The CDR3 has 15 residues. Per the germline V gene, CDR1 is MNHEY and CDR2 is SVGEGT.

CDR3 nucleotide sequence: TGTGCCAGTAGCCCCGGGACAGGGCTCGATGAGCAGTTCTTC. Translated, it gives CASSPGTGLDEQFF. The chain has TRBV19 and TRBJ2-1, with 9 bases that match TRBD1. The junction had 8 bases not matched to a gene; V was cut back by 6 bases and J by 8 bases. This CDR3 spans 14 amino acids. Germline V lookup: CDR1 LNHDA, CDR2 SQIVND (reference sequence).

The chain carries TRBV11-3 and TRBJ1-2; the match to TRBD1 covers 8 bases. Germline V gene sequence: CDR1 SGHNT, CDR2 YENEEA. This CDR3 comprises 16 residues. V shed 5 bases and J 2 bases; nucleotides not matched to a gene: 10. The CDR3 loop is CASSPGGQGQNYGYTF. The CDR3 nucleotides read TGTGCCAGCAGCCCAGGCGGACAGGGCCAGAACTATGGCTACACCTTC.

CDR3 coding DNA: TGTGCCAGCAGTTTCAGGTCGGGGCAGTTCTTC. The encoded protein is CASSFRSGQFF. V gene TRBV7-8 combines with J gene TRBJ2-1; D call uncertain. V was pared by 6 bases and J by 12 bases, with 12 bases between. The CDR3 consists of 11 residues. From germline, CDR1 is SGHVS and CDR2 FQNEAQ.

This sequence joins TRBV4-3 and TRBJ2-3; TRBD2 aligns across 7 bases. The CDR3 loop spans 15 amino acids. Germline V lookup: CDR1 LGHNA, CDR2 YSLEER. V was pared by 0 bases and J by 3 bases, with 3 bases of the junction left unmatched. As DNA, the CDR3 is TGCGCCAGCAGCCAAGATCCCGGGGGGACAGATACGCAGTATTTT. Translating gives CASSQDPGGTDTQYF.

This clonotype has a single count. J is TRBJ2-7 and V is TRBV7-2; D is undetermined. Germline CDR1 reads SGHTA; CDR2 reads FQGNSA. The CDR3 consists of 13 residues. Trimming took off 2 bases at V and 5 bases at J, with 10 bases between the two ends. CDR3 nucleotide sequence: TGTGCCAGCAGCTTAAGGAGTGGCGACGAGCAGTACGTC. Encoded protein: CASSLRSGDEQYV.

This clonotype appeared a few times. This chain uses TRBV12-3 or TRBV12-4 with TRBJ1-2, with D unclear. The CDR3 length is 13 residues. Trimming took 3 bases from V and 6 from J, leaving 11 bases between them. CDR3 protein: CASSFARNDGYTF. The CDR3 DNA reads TGTGCCAGCAGTTTTGCCAGGAACGATGGCTACACCTTC.

This clonotype was seen a few times. This chain joins TRBV6-1 and TRBJ2-7, with TRBD1 matching 8 bases. The V gene end was trimmed by 5 bases and the J gene end by 2 bases; junction bases not matched to a gene: 2. This CDR3 has 13 amino acids. Looked up from germline, CDR1 is MNHNS and CDR2 is SASEGT. CDR3 residues: CASSHRGAYEQYF. The CDR3 DNA reads as TGTGCCAGCAGTCACAGGGGGGCCTACGAGCAGTACTTC.

The V gene is TRBV19, the J gene TRBJ2-3, with 9 bases that match TRBD2. The J segment lost 5 bases and the V segment lost 1 base, leaving 1 base of the junction unmatched. CDR3 size: 14 residues. Germline CDR1 reads LNHDA; CDR2 reads SQIVND (reference sequence). CDR3: CASSIVLAGDTQYF. CDR3 DNA: TGTGCCAGTAGTATAGTACTAGCGGGAGATACGCAGTATTTT.

The genes are TRBV7-9 and TRBJ2-5; TRBD2 matches at 8 bases. Germline V gene sequence: CDR1 SEHNR, CDR2 FQNEAQ (reference sequence). There are 14 residues in the CDR3. V lost 6 bases and J lost 5; bases outside the gene matches: 8. The CDR3 sequence is CASRESGSGETQYF. CDR3 sequence (DNA): TGTGCCAGCAGAGAAAGCGGGAGCGGTGAGACCCAGTACTTC.